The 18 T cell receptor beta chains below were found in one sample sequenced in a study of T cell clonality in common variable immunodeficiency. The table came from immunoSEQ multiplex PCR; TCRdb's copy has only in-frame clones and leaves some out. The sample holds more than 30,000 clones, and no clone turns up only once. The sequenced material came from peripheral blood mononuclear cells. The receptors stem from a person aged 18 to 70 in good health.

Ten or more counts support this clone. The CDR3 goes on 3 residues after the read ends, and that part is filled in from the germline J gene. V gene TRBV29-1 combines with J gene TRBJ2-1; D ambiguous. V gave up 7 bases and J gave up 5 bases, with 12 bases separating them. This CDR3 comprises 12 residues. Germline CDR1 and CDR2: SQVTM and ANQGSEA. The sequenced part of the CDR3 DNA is TGCAGCGGCGTTCGTTCGAACAATGAG. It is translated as CSGVRSNNE. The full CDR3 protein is CSGVRSNNEQFF.

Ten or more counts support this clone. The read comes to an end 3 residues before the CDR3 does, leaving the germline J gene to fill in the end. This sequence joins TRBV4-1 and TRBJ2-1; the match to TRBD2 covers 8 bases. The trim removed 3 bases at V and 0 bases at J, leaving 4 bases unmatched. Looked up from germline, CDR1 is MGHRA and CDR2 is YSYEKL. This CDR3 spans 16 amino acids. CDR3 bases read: TGCGCCAGCAGCCAGTCAAGCGGGAGCTCCTACAATGAG. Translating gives CASSQSSGSSYNE. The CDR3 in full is CASSQSSGSSYNEQFF.

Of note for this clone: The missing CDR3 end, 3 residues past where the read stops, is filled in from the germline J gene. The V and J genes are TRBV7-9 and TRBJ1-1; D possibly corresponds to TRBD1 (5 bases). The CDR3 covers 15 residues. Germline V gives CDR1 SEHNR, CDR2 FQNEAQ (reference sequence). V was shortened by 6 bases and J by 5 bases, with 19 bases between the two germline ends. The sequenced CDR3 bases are TGTGCCAGCAGGGCCGAGGGGCGAGTCGGGACTGAA. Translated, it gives CASRAEGRVGTE. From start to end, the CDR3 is CASRAEGRVGTEAFF.

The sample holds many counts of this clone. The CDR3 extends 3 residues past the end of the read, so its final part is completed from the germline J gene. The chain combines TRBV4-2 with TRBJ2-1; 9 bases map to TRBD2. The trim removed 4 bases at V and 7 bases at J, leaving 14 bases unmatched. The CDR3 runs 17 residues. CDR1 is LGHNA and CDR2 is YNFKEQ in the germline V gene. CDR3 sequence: CASSPRLAGKGYNEQFF. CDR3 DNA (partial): TGTGCCAGCAGCCCTCGTCTAGCGGGAAAGGGTTATAATGAG.

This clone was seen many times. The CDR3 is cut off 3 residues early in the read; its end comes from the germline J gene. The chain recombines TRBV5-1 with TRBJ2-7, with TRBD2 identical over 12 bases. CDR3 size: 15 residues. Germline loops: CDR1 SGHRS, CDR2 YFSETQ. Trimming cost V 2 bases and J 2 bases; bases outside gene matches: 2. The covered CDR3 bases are TGCGCCAGCAGCTTCGGACTAGCGGGACCCTACGAG. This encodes CASSFGLAGPYE. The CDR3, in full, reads CASSFGLAGPYEQYF.

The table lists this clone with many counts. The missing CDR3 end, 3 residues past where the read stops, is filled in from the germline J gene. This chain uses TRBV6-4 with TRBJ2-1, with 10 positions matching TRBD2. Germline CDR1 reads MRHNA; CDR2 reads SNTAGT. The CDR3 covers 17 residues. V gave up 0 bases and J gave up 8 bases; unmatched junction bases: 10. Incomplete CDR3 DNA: TGTGCCAGCAGTGACTCGTCCAGCGGGAGGGCTAGGGATGAG. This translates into CASSDSSSGRARDE. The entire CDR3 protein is CASSDSSSGRARDEQFF.

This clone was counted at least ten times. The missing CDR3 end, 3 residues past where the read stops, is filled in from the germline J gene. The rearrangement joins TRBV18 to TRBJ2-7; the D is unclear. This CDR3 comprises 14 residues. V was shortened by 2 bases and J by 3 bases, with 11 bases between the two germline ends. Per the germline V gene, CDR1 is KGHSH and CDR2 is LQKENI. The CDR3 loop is CASSPSRSNYEQYF. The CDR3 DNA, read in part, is TGTGCCAGCTCACCATCCCGGTCCAACTACGAG. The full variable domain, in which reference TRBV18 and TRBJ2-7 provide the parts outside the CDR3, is NAGVMQNPRHLVRRRGQEARLRCSPMKGHSHVYWYRQLPEEGLKFMVYLQKENIIDESGMPKERFSAEFPKEGPSILRIQQVVRGDSAAYFCASSPSRSNYEQYFGPGTRLTVT.

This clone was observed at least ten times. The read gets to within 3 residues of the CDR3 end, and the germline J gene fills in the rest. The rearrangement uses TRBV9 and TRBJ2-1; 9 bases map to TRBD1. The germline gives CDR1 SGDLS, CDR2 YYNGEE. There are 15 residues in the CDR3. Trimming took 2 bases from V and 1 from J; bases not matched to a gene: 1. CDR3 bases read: TGTGCCAGCAGCGTTGGACAGGGGTCCTACAATGAG. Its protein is CASSVGQGSYNE. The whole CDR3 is CASSVGQGSYNEQFF.

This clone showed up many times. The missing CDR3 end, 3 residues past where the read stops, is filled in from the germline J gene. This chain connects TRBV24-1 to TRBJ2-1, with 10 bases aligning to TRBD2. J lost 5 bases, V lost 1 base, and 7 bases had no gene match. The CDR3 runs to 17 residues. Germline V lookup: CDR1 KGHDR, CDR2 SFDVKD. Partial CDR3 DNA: TGTGCCACCAGTGATTTTAGTCCTAGCGGGAGCAACAATGAG. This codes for CATSDFSPSGSNNE. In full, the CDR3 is CATSDFSPSGSNNEQFF.

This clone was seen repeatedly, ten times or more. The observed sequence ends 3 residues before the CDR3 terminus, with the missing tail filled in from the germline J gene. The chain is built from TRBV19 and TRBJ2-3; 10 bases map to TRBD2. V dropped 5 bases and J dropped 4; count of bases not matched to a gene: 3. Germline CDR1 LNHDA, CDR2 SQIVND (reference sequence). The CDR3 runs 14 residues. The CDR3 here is CASSASGSADTQYF. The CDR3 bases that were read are TGTGCCAGTAGTGCTAGCGGGAGCGCAGATACG.

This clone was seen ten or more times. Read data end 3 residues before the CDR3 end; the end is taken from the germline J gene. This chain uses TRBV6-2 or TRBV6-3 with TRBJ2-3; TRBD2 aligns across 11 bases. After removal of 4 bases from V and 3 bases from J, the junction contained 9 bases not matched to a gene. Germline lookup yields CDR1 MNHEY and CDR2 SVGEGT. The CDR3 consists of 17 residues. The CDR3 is CASSFELAGDGTDTQYF. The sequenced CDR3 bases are TGTGCCAGCAGTTTCGAACTAGCGGGAGATGGTACAGATACG.

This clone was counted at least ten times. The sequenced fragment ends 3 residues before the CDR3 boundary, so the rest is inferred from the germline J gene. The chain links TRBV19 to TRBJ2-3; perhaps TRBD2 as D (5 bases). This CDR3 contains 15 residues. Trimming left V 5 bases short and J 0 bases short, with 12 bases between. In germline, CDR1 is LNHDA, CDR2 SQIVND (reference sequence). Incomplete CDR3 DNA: TGTGCCAGTAGTCCCCGGACTGCTAGCACAGATACG. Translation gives CASSPRTASTDT. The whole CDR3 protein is CASSPRTASTDTQYF.

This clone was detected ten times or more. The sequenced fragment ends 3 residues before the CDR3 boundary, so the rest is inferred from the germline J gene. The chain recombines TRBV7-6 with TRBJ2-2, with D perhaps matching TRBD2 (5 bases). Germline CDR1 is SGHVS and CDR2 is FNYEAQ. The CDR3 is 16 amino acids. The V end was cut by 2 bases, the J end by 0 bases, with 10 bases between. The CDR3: CASSLRSGTNTGELFF. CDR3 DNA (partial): TGTGCCAGCAGCTTAAGGAGCGGCACGAACACCGGGGAG.

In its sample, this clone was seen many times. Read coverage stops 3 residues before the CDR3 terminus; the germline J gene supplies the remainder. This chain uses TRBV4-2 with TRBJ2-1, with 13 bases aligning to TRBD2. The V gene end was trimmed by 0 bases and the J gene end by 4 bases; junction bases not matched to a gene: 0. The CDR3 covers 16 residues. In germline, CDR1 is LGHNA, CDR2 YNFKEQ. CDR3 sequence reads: CASSQELAGGYNEQFF. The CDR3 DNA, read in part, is TGTGCCAGCAGCCAAGAACTAGCGGGAGGGTACAATGAG.

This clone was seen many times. The CDR3 here is CASSEKNWGTSGSYEQYF. The sequenced CDR3 bases are TGTGCCAGCAGTGAAAAAAACTGGGGGACTAGCGGGTCCTACGAG. The chain links TRBV6-1 to TRBJ2-7, with 12 bases fitting TRBD2. The CDR3 end lies 3 residues beyond the end of the read and is filled in from the germline J gene. The V segment lost 2 bases and the J segment 1 base; nucleotides outside the gene matches: 9. Germline CDR1 is MNHNS and CDR2 is SASEGT. The CDR3 extends over 18 amino acids.

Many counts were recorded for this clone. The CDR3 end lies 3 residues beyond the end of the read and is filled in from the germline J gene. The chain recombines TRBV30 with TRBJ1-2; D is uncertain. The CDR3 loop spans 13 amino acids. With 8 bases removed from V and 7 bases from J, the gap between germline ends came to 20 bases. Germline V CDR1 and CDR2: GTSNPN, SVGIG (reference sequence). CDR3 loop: CALRTAGWSGYTF. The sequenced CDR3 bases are TGTGCCCTGAGAACTGCCGGGTGGTCTGGC.

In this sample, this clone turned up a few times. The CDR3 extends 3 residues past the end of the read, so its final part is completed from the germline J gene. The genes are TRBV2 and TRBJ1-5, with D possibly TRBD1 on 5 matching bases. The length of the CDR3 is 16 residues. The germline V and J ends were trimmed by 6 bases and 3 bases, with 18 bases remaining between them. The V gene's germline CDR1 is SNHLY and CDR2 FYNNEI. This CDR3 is CASSAKAGRYNQPQHF. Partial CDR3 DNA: TGTGCCAGCAGCGCCAAAGCGGGACGCTACAATCAGCCC.

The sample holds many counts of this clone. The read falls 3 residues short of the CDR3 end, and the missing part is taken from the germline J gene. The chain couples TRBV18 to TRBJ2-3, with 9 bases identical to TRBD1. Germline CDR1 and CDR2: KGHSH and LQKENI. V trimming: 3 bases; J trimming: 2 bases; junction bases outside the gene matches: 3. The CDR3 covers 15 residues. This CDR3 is CASSPGQGFTDTQYF. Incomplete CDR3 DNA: TGTGCCAGCTCACCCGGACAGGGGTTCACAGATACG. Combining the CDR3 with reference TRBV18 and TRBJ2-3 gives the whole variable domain NAGVMQNPRHLVRRRGQEARLRCSPMKGHSHVYWYRQLPEEGLKFMVYLQKENIIDESGMPKERFSAEFPKEGPSILRIQQVVRGDSAAYFCASSPGQGFTDTQYFGPGTRLTVL.